This is a list of T cell receptor beta chains from one sample in a study of early T cells in non-severe SARS-CoV-2 infection. TCRdb passed the 5' RACE reads through MiXCR, listing each CDR3 protein once. The sample includes under 30,000 distinct CDR3 sequences, about 5% of them seen just once. Sequencing was performed on whole blood. These receptors all stem from an adult who was a healthcare worker with PCR-confirmed SARS-CoV-2 infection or an uninfected control (not recorded which). CDR3s include the opening cysteine and the closing phenylalanine or tryptophan. The D gene is left open where the match is weak. Where a row states a size, it is once, few, many or the class of an expanded clone; other rows omit it.

.,TRBV2,TRBJ1-2,.,TGTGCCAGCAGTGAAGGAGGGAGGGCTAACTATGGCTACACCTTC,CASSEGGRANYGYTF
.,TRBV4-3,TRBJ1-2,many,TGCGCCAGCAGCCCTCAGCCCCAAAGGGGCTATGGCTACACCTTC,CASSPQPQRGYGYTF
TRBD1,TRBV7-2,TRBJ1-6,many,TGTGCCAGCAGCTCCGCCCCGGGACAGGGTAATTCACCCCTCCACTTT,CASSSAPGQGNSPLHF
.,TRBV5-5,TRBJ2-7,many,TGTGCCAGCAGCTTGGACAGGGTGAGGTCCTACGAGCAGTACTTC,CASSLDRVRSYEQYF
.,TRBV7-9,TRBJ2-1,many,TGTGCCAGCAAGGTCTACGGGGGGCCCGGAAATGAGCAGTTCTTC,CASKVYGGPGNEQFF
TRBD2,TRBV4-2,TRBJ2-7,few,TGTGCCAGCAGCCAAGATCCTAGCGGGACTTACGAGCAGTACTTC,CASSQDPSGTYEQYF
.,TRBV18,TRBJ2-1,few,TGTGCCAGCTCACCAAGTCATGAGCAGTTCTTC,CASSPSHEQFF
TRBD2,TRBV9,TRBJ2-1,many,TGTGCCAGCAGCCCGAGCGGGAGTCGGGACTTCAATGAGCAGTTCTTC,CASSPSGSRDFNEQFF
.,TRBV12-3/TRBV12-4,TRBJ1-1,few,TGTGCCAGCAGTTCCCGCGGGGAGATGGGCACTGAAGCTTTCTTT,CASSSRGEMGTEAFF
.,TRBV20-1,TRBJ2-5,many,TGCAGTGCTAGAGAGCCCACCCAAGAGACCCAGTACTTC,CSAREPTQETQYF
TRBD1,TRBV6-1,TRBJ2-1,many,TGTGCCAGCAATCCGGGACAGTGGCCAGATGAGCAGTTCTTC,CASNPGQWPDEQFF
.,TRBV7-2,TRBJ2-7,many,TGTGCCAGCAGCCCCGGACACTCGAGCTCCTACGAGCAGTACTTC,CASSPGHSSSYEQYF
TRBD2,TRBV5-4,TRBJ2-3,many,TGTGCCAGCAGCTTGGCCCTAACATCTAGCGGGAGTACAGATACGCAGTATTTT,CASSLALTSSGSTDTQYF
TRBD1,TRBV5-4,TRBJ2-1,.,TGTGCCAGCAGCTTGGGACAGGGGGCCTACAATGAGCAGTTCTTC,CASSLGQGAYNEQFF
.,TRBV6-2/TRBV6-3,TRBJ1-2,.,TGTGCCAGCAGTTACCAGCCGACGGAGCGACATGGCTACACCTTC,CASSYQPTERHGYTF
.,TRBV29-1,TRBJ2-1,few,TGCAGCGTGGAGACAGATAAGCAGTTCTTC,CSVETDKQFF
.,TRBV5-1,TRBJ2-5,medium-sized,TGCGCCAGCAGCTTGATCGGAAAAGAGACCCAGTACTTC,CASSLIGKETQYF
TRBD1,TRBV20-1,TRBJ2-1,many,TGCAGTGCTAGAGTTCCCCGGACAGGGGGCAATGAGCAGTTCTTC,CSARVPRTGGNEQFF
TRBD2,TRBV10-3,TRBJ2-7,.,TGTGCCATCAGTGACCCGGGACTAGCCTACGAGCAGTACTTC,CAISDPGLAYEQYF
.,TRBV6-6,TRBJ2-3,many,TGTGCCAGCAGTTACGTCCAGGGCGGTGATACGCAGTATTTT,CASSYVQGGDTQYF
TRBD1,TRBV5-1,TRBJ1-6,many,TGCGCCAGCAGGACCCGGACAGGACATAATTCACCCCTCCACTTT,CASRTRTGHNSPLHF
.,TRBV7-2,TRBJ2-1,few,TGTGCCAGCAGCTTTCAGGGGCGCGGTGAGCAGTTCTTC,CASSFQGRGEQFF
.,TRBV19,TRBJ1-2,.,TGTGCCAGCCAAGGGGTACACAGTGATGGCTACACCTTC,CASQGVHSDGYTF
.,TRBV7-2,TRBJ1-5,many,TGTGCCAGCAGCCCCCTACGTGCTGTGAACCAGCCCCAGCATTTT,CASSPLRAVNQPQHF
TRBD1,TRBV5-8,TRBJ2-7,many,TGTGCCAGCAGCCGAGACAGGGGGAGCTACGAGCAGTACTTC,CASSRDRGSYEQYF
.,TRBV5-1,TRBJ1-2,many,TGCGCCAGCAGCTTGGCCCCCCCCAACTATGGCTACACCTTC,CASSLAPPNYGYTF
TRBD1,TRBV28,TRBJ2-5,many,TGTGCCAGCAGGTTGGGACAGGGGACTTTTAGGGAGACCCAGTACTTC,CASRLGQGTFRETQYF
TRBD2,TRBV29-1,TRBJ2-1,many,TGCAGCGTTGGTGGACTAGCGGGAGGGGTCTACAATGAGCAGTTCTTC,CSVGGLAGGVYNEQFF
.,TRBV18,TRBJ2-5,many,TGTGCCAGCTCACCACTAAACACAGCCAAAGAGACCCAGTACTTC,CASSPLNTAKETQYF
.,TRBV18,TRBJ2-1,.,TGTGCCAGCTCACCGAGCTCCTACAATGAGCAGTTCTTC,CASSPSSYNEQFF
.,TRBV9,TRBJ1-4,.,TGTGCCAGCAGCGTAACAGGGATACCTAATGAAAAACTGTTTTTT,CASSVTGIPNEKLFF
TRBD1,TRBV28,TRBJ1-6,many,TGTGCCAGCAGTTCGGACAGGGGGCTCGCACCCCTCCACTTT,CASSSDRGLAPLHF
TRBD1,TRBV7-9,TRBJ1-4,few,TGTGCCAGCAGCTCAGGGACAGGGGAGAATGAAAAACTGTTTTTT,CASSSGTGENEKLFF
.,TRBV6-1,TRBJ1-2,few,TGTGCCAGCAGCCTGGGACCCGGTGGTTTTGGCTACACCTTC,CASSLGPGGFGYTF
.,TRBV13,TRBJ2-4,many,TGTGCCAGCAGTTTCCTGACAGTAGCCAAAAACATTCAGTACTTC,CASSFLTVAKNIQYF
.,TRBV4-2,TRBJ2-5,.,TGTGCCAGCAGCCAAGAAACAGGGAGGGAAAGAGAGACCCAGTACTTC,CASSQETGRERETQYF
.,TRBV4-2,TRBJ1-6,many,TGTGCCAGCAGCCAAGACAAGGGATCCAGGGCCCTCCACTTT,CASSQDKGSRALHF
.,TRBV11-3,TRBJ2-3,few,TGTGCCAGCAGCCCCCCCCGCGGAGATACGCAGTATTTT,CASSPPRGDTQYF
.,TRBV10-2,TRBJ2-7,many,TGCGCCAGCAGTCGGGTCTTGGGGGAGCAGTACTTC,CASSRVLGEQYF
.,TRBV6-2/TRBV6-3,TRBJ2-7,many,TGTGCCAGCAGTTACCCCCACTCCGAGCAGTACTTC,CASSYPHSEQYF
TRBD2,TRBV19,TRBJ2-1,many,TGTGCCAGTAGCCGCCGCCTGGCGGGAGGGCCCAATGAGCAGTTCTTC,CASSRRLAGGPNEQFF
.,TRBV6-6,TRBJ2-6,.,TGTGCCAGCAGTCAAGGGTTCTCTGGGGCCAACGTCCTGACTTTC,CASSQGFSGANVLTF
.,TRBV10-3,TRBJ2-1,many,TGTGCCATCAAGGCAGAAAGCTCCTACAATGAGCAGTTCTTC,CAIKAESSYNEQFF
.,TRBV18,TRBJ1-6,many,TGTGCCAGCTCACCACGCCAGTATAATTCACCCCTCCACTTT,CASSPRQYNSPLHF
TRBD2,TRBV19,TRBJ2-1,few,TGTGCCAGTAGTCGAGGCCCTAGCGGGGGGAATGAGCAGTTCTTC,CASSRGPSGGNEQFF
.,TRBV5-4,TRBJ2-5,many,TGTGCCAGCAGCTTATTGGGTATGCAAGAGACCCAGTACTTC,CASSLLGMQETQYF
.,TRBV30,TRBJ2-7,.,TGTGCCTGGAGGGCGACAGGCGGTCCCTACGAGCAGTACTTC,CAWRATGGPYEQYF
.,TRBV30,TRBJ1-1,many,TGTGCCTGGAGTGTACGGGGGAAGCTAGAAGCTTTCTTT,CAWSVRGKLEAFF
.,TRBV20-1,TRBJ1-5,many,TGCAGTGCTCAGGCCCCCACCTCTCAGCCCCAGCATTTT,CSAQAPTSQPQHF
TRBD1,TRBV3-1,TRBJ2-7,few,TGTGCCAGCAGCCTCCCAGGGGGAGCAACCTACGAGCAGTACTTC,CASSLPGGATYEQYF
.,TRBV5-1,TRBJ2-7,.,TGCGCCAGCAGCGCCACCCGAAGGGAAAAATACGAGCAGTACTTC,CASSATRREKYEQYF
.,TRBV30,TRBJ2-7,few,TGTGCCTGGAGGGACAGACCCTACGAGCAGTACTTC,CAWRDRPYEQYF
.,TRBV18,TRBJ2-1,many,TGTGCCAGCTCACCACGGGGTAGCGGCAATGAGCAGTTCTTC,CASSPRGSGNEQFF
TRBD2,TRBV6-2/TRBV6-3,TRBJ2-1,many,TGTGCCAGCAGAAGGAGGACTAGCAGCTACAATGAGCAGTTCTTC,CASRRRTSSYNEQFF
.,TRBV2,TRBJ1-5,few,TGTGCCAGCAGGGGTATTAGCAATCAGCCCCAGCATTTT,CASRGISNQPQHF